A selection of T cell receptor beta chains follows, all from one sample in a study of neurological immune-mediated disorders. Via MiXCR, TCRdb re-called the 5' RACE reads, giving one row per CDR3 protein. Found here are 15,000 to 20,000 distinct CDR3 sequences, 9.5% to 12% of them singletons; the top ten hold 25% to 30%. The source material was CD8+ T cells from blood. All receptors derive from a woman between 45 and 60 years old in good health. The CDR3 runs from the conserved cysteine through the conserved F or W. D genes are given only for firm matches. Some rows have no size entry. The others give once, few or many, or a class for an expanded clone.

>many|TRBV24-1|TRBJ2-1|TRBD1
CATSVGQGSYNEQFF
TGTGCCACCAGTGTTGGACAGGGGAGCTACAATGAGCAGTTCTTC
>few|TRBV20-1|TRBJ2-7|TRBD2
CSFRAGMTYEQYF
TGCAGTTTCCGAGCGGGGATGACCTACGAGCAGTACTTC
>many|TRBV15|TRBJ2-7|-
CATSREDFNYEQYF
TGTGCCACCAGCAGGGAAGACTTCAACTACGAGCAGTACTTC
>many|TRBV7-9|TRBJ1-4|TRBD1
CASSPTGGREKLFF
TGTGCCAGCAGCCCGACAGGGGGTAGAGAAAAACTGTTTTTT
>many|TRBV7-9|TRBJ2-1|TRBD2
CASSPQLAESSYNEQFF
TGTGCCAGCAGCCCCCAACTAGCGGAGAGCTCCTACAATGAGCAGTTCTTC
>many|TRBV20-1|TRBJ1-1|-
CSARDAFF
TGCAGTGCTAGAGATGCTTTCTTT
>many|TRBV7-9|TRBJ2-1|-
CASSSSNEQFF
TGTGCCAGCAGCTCCAGTAATGAGCAGTTCTTC
>many|TRBV28|TRBJ2-1|-
CASSRPGTTGNEQFF
TGTGCCAGCAGCCGTCCCGGGACCACTGGGAATGAGCAGTTCTTC
>many|TRBV7-7|TRBJ2-1|-
CASSLAGRVNEQFF
TGTGCCAGCAGCTTAGCCGGACGTGTTAATGAGCAGTTCTTC
>few|TRBV12-3/TRBV12-4|TRBJ2-3|-
CASSLLSFTDTQYF
TGTGCCAGCAGTCTCCTGAGCTTCACCGATACGCAGTATTTT
>many|TRBV18|TRBJ2-2|-
CASSPKPANTGELFF
TGTGCCAGCTCACCAAAGCCCGCGAACACCGGGGAGCTGTTTTTT
>many|TRBV2|TRBJ2-7|-
CASSEKRDRTSYEQYF
TGTGCCAGCAGTGAAAAGCGGGACAGGACATCCTACGAGCAGTACTTC
>many|TRBV30|TRBJ2-7|-
CAWSSLGGGEQYF
TGTGCCTGGAGTAGCCTCGGGGGTGGAGAGCAGTACTTC
>many|TRBV27|TRBJ1-2|-
CASSFWGGGYTF
TGTGCCAGCAGTTTCTGGGGGGGTGGCTACACCTTC
>few|TRBV7-2|TRBJ2-1|-
CASSLTKNEQFF
TGTGCCAGCAGCTTAACGAAGAATGAGCAGTTCTTC
>many|TRBV30|TRBJ1-3|TRBD1
CAWSTGVAGNTIYF
TGTGCCTGGAGCACAGGGGTGGCTGGAAACACCATATATTTT
>-|TRBV3-1|TRBJ2-7|TRBD1
CASSRETGGPAYEQYF
TGTGCCAGCAGCCGAGAAACAGGGGGCCCAGCCTACGAGCAGTACTTC
>many|TRBV20-1|TRBJ2-7|TRBD1
CSARGRQGASYEQYF
TGCAGTGCTAGAGGACGACAGGGGGCCTCCTACGAGCAGTACTTC
>many|TRBV7-3|TRBJ2-1|TRBD1
CASSPSHHRGNEQFF
TGTGCCAGCAGCCCAAGTCACCACAGGGGCAATGAGCAGTTCTTC
>few|TRBV10-3|TRBJ2-5|-
CAISESIGNGETQYF
TGTGCCATCAGTGAGTCGATAGGTAACGGGGAGACCCAGTACTTC
>many|TRBV20-1|TRBJ2-7|TRBD2
CSARDGAGGRVYEQYF
TGCAGTGCTAGAGATGGCGCGGGGGGCCGCGTTTACGAGCAGTACTTC
>many|TRBV27|TRBJ2-1|-
CASSTYRDPLSPGEQFF
TGTGCCAGCAGTACCTACCGGGACCCACTATCCCCCGGTGAGCAGTTCTTC
>many|TRBV14|TRBJ2-1|-
CASSPPDFLYNEQFF
TGTGCCAGCAGCCCACCGGACTTCCTCTACAATGAGCAGTTCTTC
>few|TRBV7-2|TRBJ2-1|TRBD2
CASSLVLAGTEQFF
TGTGCCAGCAGCTTAGTTCTAGCGGGAACTGAGCAGTTCTTC
>-|TRBV12-3/TRBV12-4|TRBJ1-1|-
CAIRGWNTEAFF
TGTGCCATCCGTGGGTGGAACACTGAAGCTTTCTTT
>many|TRBV4-3|TRBJ2-7|TRBD2
CASSQDALAGELSYEQYF
TGCGCCAGCAGCCAAGATGCGCTAGCGGGAGAACTCTCCTACGAGCAGTACTTC
>many|TRBV5-5|TRBJ2-6|-
CASSPKSPSGANVLTF
TGTGCCAGCAGCCCTAAGAGCCCCTCTGGGGCCAACGTCCTGACTTTC
>many|TRBV6-6|TRBJ2-2|-
CASSPGQGGELFF
TGTGCCAGCAGTCCTGGGCAGGGCGGGGAGCTGTTTTTT
>many|TRBV28|TRBJ1-6|-
CASIPAAASSYNSPLHF
TGTGCCAGCATCCCCGCAGCGGCGAGCTCCTATAATTCACCCCTCCACTTT
>many|TRBV6-1|TRBJ2-2|-
CASGEDNTGELFF
TGTGCCAGCGGCGAAGATAACACCGGGGAGCTGTTTTTT
>many|TRBV10-3|TRBJ2-5|TRBD2
CATARTSGQETQYF
TGTGCCACCGCCAGGACTAGCGGGCAAGAGACCCAGTACTTC
>many|TRBV11-2|TRBJ2-5|TRBD1
CASSLLAGGRPNQETQYF
TGTGCCAGCAGCTTATTGGCAGGGGGACGACCTAACCAAGAGACCCAGTACTTC
>many|TRBV7-6|TRBJ2-2|-
CASSSGHPNTGELFF
TGTGCCAGCAGCTCGGGACATCCGAACACCGGGGAGCTGTTTTTT
>many|TRBV20-1|TRBJ2-3|-
CSARDGFTDTQYF
TGCAGTGCTAGAGACGGATTCACAGATACGCAGTATTTT
>many|TRBV9|TRBJ2-2|-
CASSPDGGPGELFF
TGTGCCAGCAGCCCCGACGGGGGGCCCGGGGAGCTGTTTTTT
>many|TRBV29-1|TRBJ2-5|TRBD2
CSVEDEWGRGTQYF
TGCAGCGTTGAAGATGAGTGGGGGAGGGGGACCCAGTACTTC
>many|TRBV9|TRBJ1-6|-
CASSASQGISPLHF
TGTGCCAGCAGCGCATCACAGGGTATTTCACCCCTCCACTTT
>many|TRBV20-1|TRBJ2-1|-
CSAHSPLEQFF
TGCAGTGCCCATTCACCGCTTGAGCAGTTCTTC
>many|TRBV7-9|TRBJ2-7|-
CASSPMAYEQYF
TGTGCCAGCAGCCCCATGGCCTACGAGCAGTACTTC
>-|TRBV9|TRBJ2-2|-
CASSTYRGLHTGELFF
TGTGCCAGCAGCACTTATCGGGGGTTACACACCGGGGAGCTGTTTTTT
>many|TRBV7-6|TRBJ2-1|-
CASSLDLASNEQFF
TGTGCCAGCAGCTTAGATCTAGCCTCCAATGAGCAGTTCTTC
>many|TRBV5-6|TRBJ1-2|TRBD1
CASTAGQNYGYTF
TGTGCCAGCACCGCGGGACAGAACTATGGCTACACCTTC
>many|TRBV28|TRBJ2-4|-
CASSPGTENIQYF
TGTGCCAGCAGTCCGGGGACCGAAAACATTCAGTACTTC
>many|TRBV6-5|TRBJ1-5|-
CASSPPGRLNQPQHF
TGTGCCAGCAGTCCCCCGGGACGTTTGAATCAGCCCCAGCATTTT
>-|TRBV18|TRBJ2-7|TRBD2
CASSPLAGDEQYF
TGTGCCAGCTCACCCCTAGCGGGAGACGAGCAGTACTTC
>many|TRBV28|TRBJ1-6|TRBD1
CASSPFPLTGKESSYNSPLHF
TGTGCCAGCAGTCCCTTCCCCCTGACAGGGAAAGAGAGCTCCTATAATTCACCCCTCCACTTT
>many|TRBV11-2|TRBJ2-7|-
CASSLASPYEQYF
TGTGCCAGCAGCTTAGCAAGCCCCTACGAGCAGTACTTC
>many|TRBV5-1|TRBJ2-1|-
CASSLAAPPYNEQFF
TGCGCCAGCAGCTTGGCCGCCCCCCCCTACAATGAGCAGTTCTTC
>many|TRBV2|TRBJ1-2|-
CASSESRGDGYTF
TGTGCCAGCAGTGAATCGAGAGGAGATGGCTACACCTTC
>-|TRBV12-3/TRBV12-4|TRBJ2-1|TRBD1
CASRDRGMGQFF
TGTGCCAGCAGGGACAGGGGGATGGGGCAGTTCTTC
>many|TRBV2|TRBJ1-1|-
CASSEPGEEYEAFF
TGTGCCAGCAGTGAACCAGGGGAGGAGTATGAAGCTTTCTTT
>many|TRBV4-3|TRBJ2-2|TRBD2
CASSQEGGANTGELFF
TGCGCCAGCAGCCAAGAGGGGGGGGCGAACACCGGGGAGCTGTTTTTT
>-|TRBV7-6|TRBJ2-7|-
CASSRGDRSTYEQYF
TGTGCCAGCAGCCGAGGGGACCGGTCCACCTACGAGCAGTACTTC
>many|TRBV4-1|TRBJ2-3|-
CASSQVTGSTDTQYF
TGCGCCAGCAGCCAAGTAACAGGGAGCACAGATACGCAGTATTTT
>many|TRBV29-1|TRBJ2-2|-
CSVSEGGELFF
TGCAGCGTTTCAGAGGGCGGGGAGCTGTTTTTT
>many|TRBV11-2|TRBJ2-1|-
CASSLEGSWGDEQFF
TGTGCCAGCAGCTTAGAGGGGAGCTGGGGGGATGAGCAGTTCTTC
>many|TRBV5-1|TRBJ2-7|TRBD1
CASSPRTGAYEQYF
TGCGCCAGCAGCCCTAGGACAGGAGCCTACGAGCAGTACTTC
>many|TRBV20-1|TRBJ2-7|-
CSARVEGNYYEQYF
TGCAGTGCTAGAGTCGAGGGGAATTACTACGAGCAGTACTTC
>medium-sized|TRBV4-1|TRBJ2-5|TRBD1
CASSQDARGQMETQYF
TGCGCCAGCAGCCAAGATGCCAGGGGGCAGATGGAGACCCAGTACTTC
>many|TRBV11-2|TRBJ2-1|-
CASSNNEQFF
TGTGCCAGCAGCAACAATGAGCAGTTCTTC